This T cell receptor beta chain was identified during a study of early T cells in non-severe SARS-CoV-2 infection (dated by TCRdb to about 2021). Study-wide context: Because TCR sequencing was done on bulk RNA from unsorted whole blood, the alpha and beta chains could not be paired. The investigation overall reported the following: VDJdb matching was skewed toward anti-spike CD8 responses, so virus-specific expansions were likely underestimated and private and CD4 specificities were missed.

Library method: 5' RACE. Reads for this sample came from a NextSeq 500. The TCR library protocol attached unique molecular identifiers to individual cDNA molecules to correct for sequencing error and PCR bias. TCR alpha and beta chains were both sequenced, and the abundances of alpha and beta sequences in each sample were closely correlated with each other. In the original analysis: Decombinator V4 was used to annotate TCR sequences for V gene, J gene and CDR3. TCRs were defined as expanded if a significant change between any two time points was detected under a Poisson model with p below 0.0001. TCR abundances were normalised to the total number of TCRs sequenced in each sample and reported as counts per million. TRAV1-2 paired with TRAJ12, TRAJ20 or TRAJ33 defined MAIT TCRs, while TRAV10 paired with TRAJ18 defined iNKT TCRs. A search of VDJdb, accessed on 1 November 2021, was run for TCRs annotated to CMV, EBV and SARS-CoV-2, with TCRs annotated for multiple antigens excluded. TCRdb took the public reads, trimmed them with fastp at Q25, ran MiXCR for clone calling and kept in-frame beta chains. Entries are consolidated by CDR3 protein sequence, retaining the most common genes and DNA. What appears here as the V and J calls and clone size reflects TCRdb's work, not the paper's. In this sample the table shows roughly 93,000 distinct CDR3 sequences, more than 9.5% of which occur a single time. Of the sample, 5.1% falls within the top ten clones.

This clonotype was counted only a few times. Its recognized antigen is unknown. Per-base quality was not reported, and no clone a single base away is much larger than it. CDR1 and CDR2 were assigned from the germline V gene as SQVTM and ANQGSEA. Including the terminal cysteine and phenylalanine, the CDR3 comprises 12 residues. Solely the CDR3 DNA is kept, with 36 bases framed from the first base. A distance of 8 bases separates the germline ends of V and J, which lose 3 bases and 6 bases respectively. A case-control design nested within a healthcare worker cohort in London, UK, was used, with weekly nasopharyngeal swab PCR tests and blood sampling performed. Healthcare workers were enrolled in the week of the UK lockdown, from 23 to 31 March 2020, and were followed every week for up to about 16 weeks.

Sample: whole blood. The chain is encoded by TRBV29-1 joined to TRBJ1-4, and possibly TRBD1, on 6 matching bases. The receptor comes from an adult who was a healthcare worker with PCR-confirmed SARS-CoV-2 infection or an uninfected control (not recorded which). The DNA reads as follows: TGCAGCGTTGATTCAGGGGATGAAAAACTGTTTTTT. This encodes CSVDSGDEKLFF.